This T cell receptor (beta chain) emerged from a study of shared clonotypes between healthy human individuals. This clone appeared a single time. Its antigen remains unknown. This table comes from immunoSEQ multiplex PCR, and its TCRdb copy is limited to in-frame clones, with some not included. The table lists roughly 2.5 million clones, around 94% of them singletons. Trimming removed 3 bases at V and 2 bases at J, with 11 bases between. The CDR3 runs 14 residues. Looked up from germline, CDR1 is SGHAT and CDR2 is FQNNGV. The split of CD4+ cells yielded CD45RA+ naive and CD45RA-negative memory subsets. Notes on the study in general: Clonotypes shared by all four sorted-subset donors had higher generation probabilities than non-shared clonotypes.

The sample taken for sequencing was naive CD4+ T cells sorted from blood. Noted subset: CD45RA+ positively selected. The TCR sequence derives from a man aged 18 to 30 in good health. V is TRBV11-2 and J is TRBJ2-7, with D perhaps matching TRBD1 (5 bases). The DNA of the CDR3 is TGTGCCAGCAGCTTGAGTGCAGGGACCTACGAGCAGTACTTC. Encoded protein: CASSLSAGTYEQYF.